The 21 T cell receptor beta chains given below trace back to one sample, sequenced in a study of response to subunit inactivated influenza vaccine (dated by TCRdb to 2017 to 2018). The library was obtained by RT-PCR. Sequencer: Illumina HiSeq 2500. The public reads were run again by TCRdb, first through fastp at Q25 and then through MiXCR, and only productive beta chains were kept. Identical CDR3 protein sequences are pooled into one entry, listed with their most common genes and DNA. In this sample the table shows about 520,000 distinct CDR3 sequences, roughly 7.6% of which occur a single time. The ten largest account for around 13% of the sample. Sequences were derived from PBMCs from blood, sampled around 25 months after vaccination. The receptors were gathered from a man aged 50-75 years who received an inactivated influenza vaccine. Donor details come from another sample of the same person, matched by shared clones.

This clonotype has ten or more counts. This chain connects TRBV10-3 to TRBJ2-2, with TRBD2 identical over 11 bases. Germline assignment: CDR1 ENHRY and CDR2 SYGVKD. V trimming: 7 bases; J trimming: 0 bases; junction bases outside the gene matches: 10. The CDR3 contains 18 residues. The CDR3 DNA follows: TGTGCCATCATTATCCTGGGACTAGCGGACCCGAACACCGGGGAGCTGTTTTTT. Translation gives CAIIILGLADPNTGELFF.

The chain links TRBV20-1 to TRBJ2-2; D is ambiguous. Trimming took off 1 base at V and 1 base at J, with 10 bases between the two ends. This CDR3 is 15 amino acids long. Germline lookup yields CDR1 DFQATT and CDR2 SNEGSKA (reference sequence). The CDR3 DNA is TGCAGTGCTAGAGCCGGTGTATTGAACACCGGGGAGCTGTTTTTT. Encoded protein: CSARAGVLNTGELFF.

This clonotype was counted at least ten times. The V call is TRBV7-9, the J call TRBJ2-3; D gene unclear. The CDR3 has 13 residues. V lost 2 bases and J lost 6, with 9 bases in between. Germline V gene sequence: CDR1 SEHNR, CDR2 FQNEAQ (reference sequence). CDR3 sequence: CASSLRTADTQYF. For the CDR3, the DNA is TGTGCCAGCAGCTTAAGGACCGCCGATACGCAGTATTTT.

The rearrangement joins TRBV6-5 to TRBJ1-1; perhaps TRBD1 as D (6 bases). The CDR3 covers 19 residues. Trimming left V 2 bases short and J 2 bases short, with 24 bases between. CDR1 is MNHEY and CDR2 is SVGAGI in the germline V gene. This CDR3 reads CASSYPTTGTLTLNTEAFF. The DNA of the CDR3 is TGTGCCAGCAGTTACCCTACAACAGGGACTTTAACGTTAAACACTGAAGCTTTCTTT.

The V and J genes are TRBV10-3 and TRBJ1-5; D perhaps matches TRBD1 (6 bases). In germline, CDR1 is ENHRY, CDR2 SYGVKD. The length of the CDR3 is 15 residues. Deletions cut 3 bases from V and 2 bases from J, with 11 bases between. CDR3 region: CAISDGGAGNQPQHF. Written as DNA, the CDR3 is TGTGCCATCAGTGACGGGGGCGCGGGCAATCAGCCCCAGCATTTT.

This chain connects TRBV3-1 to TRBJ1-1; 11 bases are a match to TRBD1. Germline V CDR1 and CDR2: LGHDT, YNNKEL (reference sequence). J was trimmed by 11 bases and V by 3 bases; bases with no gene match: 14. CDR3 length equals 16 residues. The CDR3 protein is CASSHSTGQGGYRAFF. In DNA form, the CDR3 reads TGTGCCAGCAGCCATTCCACGGGACAGGGGGGATATAGGGCTTTCTTT. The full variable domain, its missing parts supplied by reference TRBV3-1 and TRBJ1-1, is DTAVSQTPKYLVTQMGNDKSIKCEQNLGHDTMYWYKQDSKKFLKIMFSYNNKELIINETVPNRFSPKSPDKAHLNLHINSLELGDSAVYFCASSHSTGQGGYRAFFGQGTRLTVV.

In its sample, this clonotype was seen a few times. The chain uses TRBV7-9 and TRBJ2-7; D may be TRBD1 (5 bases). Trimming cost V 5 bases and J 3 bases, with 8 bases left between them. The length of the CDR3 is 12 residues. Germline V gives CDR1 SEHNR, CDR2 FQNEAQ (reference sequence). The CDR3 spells CASSRGNYEQYF. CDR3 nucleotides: TGTGCCAGCAGCAGGGGTAACTACGAGCAGTACTTC.

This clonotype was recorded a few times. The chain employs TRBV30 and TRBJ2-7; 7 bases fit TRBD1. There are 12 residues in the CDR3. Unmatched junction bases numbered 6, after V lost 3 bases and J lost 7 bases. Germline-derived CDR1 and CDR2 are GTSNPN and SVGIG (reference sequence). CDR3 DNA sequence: TGTGCCTGGAGCGGACAGGCGGGTGAGCAGTACTTC. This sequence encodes CAWSGQAGEQYF.

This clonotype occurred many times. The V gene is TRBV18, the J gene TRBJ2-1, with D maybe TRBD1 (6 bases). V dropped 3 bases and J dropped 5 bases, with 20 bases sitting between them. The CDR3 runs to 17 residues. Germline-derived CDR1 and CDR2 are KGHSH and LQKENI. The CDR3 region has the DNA TGTGCCAGCTCACCGCCAATCGAGGACAGCGATCACAATGAGCAGTTCTTC. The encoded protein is CASSPPIEDSDHNEQFF.

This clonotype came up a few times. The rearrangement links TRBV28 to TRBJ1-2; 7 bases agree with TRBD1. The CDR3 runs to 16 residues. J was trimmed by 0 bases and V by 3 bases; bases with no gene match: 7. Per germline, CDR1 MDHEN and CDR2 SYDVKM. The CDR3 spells CASSFRYRGPNYGYTF. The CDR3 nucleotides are TGTGCCAGCAGTTTTCGCTACAGGGGACCTAACTATGGCTACACCTTC.

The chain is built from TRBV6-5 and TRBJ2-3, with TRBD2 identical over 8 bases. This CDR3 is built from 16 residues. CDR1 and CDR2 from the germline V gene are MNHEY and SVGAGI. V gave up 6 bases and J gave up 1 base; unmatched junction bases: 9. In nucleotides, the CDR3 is TGTGCCAGCAGGCCGAGCGGGGGCCTCGGCACAGATACGCAGTATTTT. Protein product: CASRPSGGLGTDTQYF.

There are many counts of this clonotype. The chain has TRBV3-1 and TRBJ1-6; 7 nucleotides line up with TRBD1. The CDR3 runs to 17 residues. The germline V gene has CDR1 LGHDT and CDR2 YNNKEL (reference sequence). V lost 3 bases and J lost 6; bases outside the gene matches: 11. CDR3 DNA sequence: TGTGCCAGCAGCCAGTCCTCCGCTAGGACAGGTAATTCACCCCTCCACTTT. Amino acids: CASSQSSARTGNSPLHF.

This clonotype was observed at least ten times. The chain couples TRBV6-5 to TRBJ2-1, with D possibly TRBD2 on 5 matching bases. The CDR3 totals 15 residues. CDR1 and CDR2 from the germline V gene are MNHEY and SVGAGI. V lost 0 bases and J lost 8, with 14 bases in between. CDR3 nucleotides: TGTGCCAGCAGTTACTCGAGCGGTAAGAGGGATGAGCAGTTCTTC. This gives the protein CASSYSSGKRDEQFF.

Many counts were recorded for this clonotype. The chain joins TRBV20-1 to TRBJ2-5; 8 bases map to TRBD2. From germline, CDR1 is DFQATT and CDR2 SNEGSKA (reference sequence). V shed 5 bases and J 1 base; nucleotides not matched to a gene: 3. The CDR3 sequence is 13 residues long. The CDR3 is CSAATSGQETQYF. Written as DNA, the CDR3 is TGCAGTGCTGCAACTAGCGGCCAAGAGACCCAGTACTTC.

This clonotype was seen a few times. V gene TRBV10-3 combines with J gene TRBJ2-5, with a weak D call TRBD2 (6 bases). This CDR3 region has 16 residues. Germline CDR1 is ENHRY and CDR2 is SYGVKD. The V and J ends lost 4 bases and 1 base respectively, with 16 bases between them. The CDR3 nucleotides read TGTGCCATCAGTGGAACGGAGGGAGGTATCCAAGAGACCCAGTACTTC. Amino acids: CAISGTEGGIQETQYF.

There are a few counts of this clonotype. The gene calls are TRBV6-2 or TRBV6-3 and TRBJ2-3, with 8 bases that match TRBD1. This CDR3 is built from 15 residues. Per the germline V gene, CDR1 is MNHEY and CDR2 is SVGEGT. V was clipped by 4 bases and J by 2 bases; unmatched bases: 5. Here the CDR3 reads CASSSDREFTDTQYF. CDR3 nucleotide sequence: TGTGCCAGCAGTTCGGACAGGGAATTCACAGATACGCAGTATTTT.

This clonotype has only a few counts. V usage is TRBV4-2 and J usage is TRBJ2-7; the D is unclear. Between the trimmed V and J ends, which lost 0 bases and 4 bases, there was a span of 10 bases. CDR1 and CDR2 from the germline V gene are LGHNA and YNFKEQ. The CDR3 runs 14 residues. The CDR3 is CASSQDWTTYEQYF. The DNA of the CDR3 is TGTGCCAGCAGCCAAGACTGGACGACATACGAGCAGTACTTC.

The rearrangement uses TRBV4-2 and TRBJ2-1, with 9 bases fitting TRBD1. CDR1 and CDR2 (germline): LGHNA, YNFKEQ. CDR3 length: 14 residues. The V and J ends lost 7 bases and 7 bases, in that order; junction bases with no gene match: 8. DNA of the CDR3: TGTGCCAGCACCCGGACAGGGGACGTAAATGAGCAGTTCTTC. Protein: CASTRTGDVNEQFF.

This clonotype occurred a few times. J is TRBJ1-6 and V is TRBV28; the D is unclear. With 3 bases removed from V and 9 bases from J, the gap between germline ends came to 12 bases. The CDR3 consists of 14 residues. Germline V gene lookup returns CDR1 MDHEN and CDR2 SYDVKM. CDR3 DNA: TGTGCCAGCAGTTTTTCGGCAGGCTCTTCACCCCTCCACTTT. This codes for CASSFSAGSSPLHF. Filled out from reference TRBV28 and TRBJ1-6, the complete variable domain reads DVKVTQSSRYLVKRTGEKVFLECVQDMDHENMFWYRQDPGLGLRLIYFSYDVKMKEKGDIPEGYSVSREKKERFSLILESASTNQTSMYLCASSFSAGSSPLHFGNGTRLTVT.

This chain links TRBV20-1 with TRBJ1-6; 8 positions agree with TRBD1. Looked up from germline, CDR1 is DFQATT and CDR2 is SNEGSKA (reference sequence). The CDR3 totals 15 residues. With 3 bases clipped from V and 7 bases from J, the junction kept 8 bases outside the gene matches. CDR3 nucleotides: TGCAGTGCTAGGACTGGACAGGGTCGGAATTCACCCCTCCACTTT. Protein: CSARTGQGRNSPLHF.

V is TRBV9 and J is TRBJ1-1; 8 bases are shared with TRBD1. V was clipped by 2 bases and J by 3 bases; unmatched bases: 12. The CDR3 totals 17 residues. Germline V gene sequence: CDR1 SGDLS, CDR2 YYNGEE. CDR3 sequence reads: CASSVAPGQGTDTEAFF. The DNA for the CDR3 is TGTGCCAGCAGCGTGGCCCCCGGACAGGGTACAGACACTGAAGCTTTCTTT.